This TCR beta chain was identified in a study of regulatory T cells in long-lasting Graves disease. Specified time point: persistent/refractory GD, antithyroid drugs over 5 years with positive TRAb. Isolated PBMC RNA provided the starting material for the TCR library. The CDR3 has 13 amino acids. The V end lost 5 bases, the J end lost 15 bases, and 23 bases lay between the germline ends. From germline, CDR1 is GTSNPN and CDR2 SVGIG (reference sequence). Regarding this clonotype: Its antigen is not identified.

The study's findings and limits: The study found persistent patients shared more public clonotypes (approximately 2,700) than new patients (about 890). Researchers reported studying only peripheral blood, not thyroid tissue.

Construction of the TCR beta libraries employed iRepertoire HTBI primers in conjunction with Arm-PCR of CDR3 regions. Each CDR3 protein gets one entry after TCRdb re-called the multiplex PCR reads with MiXCR. The sample shows 500,000 to 700,000 distinct CDR3 sequences, 30% of them seen only once. The sequence was collected from a female donor with Graves disease. This specimen consisted of peripheral blood mononuclear cells (PBMCs), obtained when the disease was refractory, from a patient treated with antithyroid drugs. V usage is TRBV30 and J usage is TRBJ1-5; D not certain. The CDR3 spells CAWGGRLGEDWHF. The DNA for the CDR3 is TGTGCCTGGGGAGGACGGCTCGGCGAGGACTGGCATTTT.